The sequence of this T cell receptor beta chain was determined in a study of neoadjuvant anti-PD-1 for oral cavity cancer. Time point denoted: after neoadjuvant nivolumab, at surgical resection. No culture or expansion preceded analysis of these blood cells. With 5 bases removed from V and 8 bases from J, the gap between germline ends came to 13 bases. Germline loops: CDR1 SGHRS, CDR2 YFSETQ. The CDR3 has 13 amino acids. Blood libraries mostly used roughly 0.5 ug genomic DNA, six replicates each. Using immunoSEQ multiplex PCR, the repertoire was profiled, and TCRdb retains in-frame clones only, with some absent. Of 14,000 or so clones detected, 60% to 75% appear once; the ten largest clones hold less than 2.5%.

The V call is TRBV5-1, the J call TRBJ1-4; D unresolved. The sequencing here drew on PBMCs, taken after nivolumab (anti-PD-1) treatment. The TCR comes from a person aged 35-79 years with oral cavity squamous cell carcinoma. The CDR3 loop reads CASRGSSLEKLFF. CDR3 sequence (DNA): TGCGCCAGCAGGGGTAGCTCTTTGGAAAAACTGTTTTTT. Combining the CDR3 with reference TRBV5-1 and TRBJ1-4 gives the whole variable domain KAGVTQTPRYLIKTRGQQVTLSCSPISGHRSVSWYQQTPGQGLQFLFEYFSETQRNKGNFPGRFSGRQFSNSRSEMNVSTLELGDSALYLCASRGSSLEKLFFGSGTQLSVL.